The present entry profiles one T cell receptor (beta chain) with its context. What it binds is unknown. Germline V CDR1 and CDR2: SGHAT, FQNNGV. CDR3 size: 13 residues. The V gene end was trimmed by 5 bases and the J gene end by 1 base; junction bases not matched to a gene: 1. The record originates from a study of cytomegalovirus exposure and HLA in healthy donors. As for the study in general: Clustering assigned about 76% of the approximately 400 genotyped donors to the Caucasian-associated ancestry cluster. General observations from the study: Cytomegalovirus association was listed for 170 or so TCR beta chains. Most TCR sequences were seen very rarely across donors, but some public TCRs occurred in many. Prior analysis indicated that the majority of TCR beta V segments exhibited productivity approximately 87% or approximately 30% of the time.

With 60 Vbeta and 13 Jbeta primers, the PCR was carried out. The protocol was immunoSEQ multiplex PCR, while the TCRdb copy is restricted to in-frame clones and leaves out a portion. Of 35,000 to 40,000 clones listed, about half were seen once; the top ten hold more than 5%. The material sequenced was PBMCs. V gene TRBV11-2 combines with J gene TRBJ2-5, with 7 bases lining up with TRBD1. This clonotype originated in a woman in her thirties or forties in good health and CMV-seropositive. The CDR3 DNA reads as TGTGCCAGCAGCGACAGGGCCCAAGAGACCCAGTACTTC. This gives the protein CASSDRAQETQYF.